The sequence of this TCR beta chain was determined in a study of cytomegalovirus exposure and HLA in healthy donors. Study outcomes and limitations: It was taken for granted in presence/absence analyses that sequencing depth across donors was roughly uniform. In vitro experiments confirmed that a few CMV-associated chains were specific for CMV antigens. The investigators catalogued 160 or so TCR beta chains as cytomegalovirus-associated. In a later analysis, a missense DCLRE1C variant was linked to TCR beta V- and J-gene trimming.

60 Vbeta and 13 Jbeta primers were used in PCR. Clones were read by immunoSEQ multiplex PCR, and TCRdb kept only the in-frame ones, dropping some. This sample has about 190,000 clones, with 75% to 80% found just once. As regards this clone: As yet, its antigen is unknown.

Germline CDR1 reads SEHNR; CDR2 reads FQNEAQ (reference sequence). V lost 5 bases and J lost 2; bases outside the gene matches: 8. This CDR3 has 17 amino acids. Sequenced material: PBMCs. The clonotype was recovered from a woman between 25 and 40 years old in good health and CMV-seropositive. V is TRBV7-9 and J is TRBJ2-3; 12 nucleotides match TRBD2. The CDR3 sequence: CASSTKLAGGVTDTQYF. As DNA, the CDR3 is TGTGCCAGCAGCACAAAACTAGCGGGAGGAGTCACAGATACGCAGTATTTT.